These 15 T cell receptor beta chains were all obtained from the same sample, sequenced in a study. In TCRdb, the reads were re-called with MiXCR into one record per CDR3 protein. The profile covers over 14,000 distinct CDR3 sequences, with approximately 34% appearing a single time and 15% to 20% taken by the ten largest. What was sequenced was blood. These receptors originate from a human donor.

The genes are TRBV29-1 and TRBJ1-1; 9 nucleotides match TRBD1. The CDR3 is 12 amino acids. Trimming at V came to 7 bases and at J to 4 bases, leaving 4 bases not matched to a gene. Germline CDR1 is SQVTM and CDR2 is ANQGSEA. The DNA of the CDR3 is TGCAGCGGTTTACAGGGGGCCACTGAAGCTTTCTTT. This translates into CSGLQGATEAFF.

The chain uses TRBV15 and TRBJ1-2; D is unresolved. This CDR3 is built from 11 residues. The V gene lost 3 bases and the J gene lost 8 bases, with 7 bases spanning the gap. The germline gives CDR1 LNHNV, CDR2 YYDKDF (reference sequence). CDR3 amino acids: CATSSGQGYTF. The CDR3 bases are TGTGCCACCAGCAGCGGTCAGGGCTACACCTTC.

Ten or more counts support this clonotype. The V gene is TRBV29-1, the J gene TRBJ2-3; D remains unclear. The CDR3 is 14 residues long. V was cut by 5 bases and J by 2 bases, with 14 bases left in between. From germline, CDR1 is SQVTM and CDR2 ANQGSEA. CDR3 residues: CSVCGRLNTDTQYF. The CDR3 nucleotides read TGCAGCGTTTGCGGCAGATTGAACACAGATACGCAGTATTTT.

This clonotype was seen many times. The CDR3 nucleotides read TGTGCCTGGACCTTCTCCGGGACCCAGGGGGGAGAGCAGTACTTC. This translates into CAWTFSGTQGGEQYF. The chain combines TRBV30 with TRBJ2-7, with D maybe TRBD1 (7 bases). The germline CDR1 and CDR2 sequences are GTSNPN and SVGIG (reference sequence). V lost 4 bases to trimming and J lost 7 bases, with 23 bases between them. This CDR3 has 15 amino acids.

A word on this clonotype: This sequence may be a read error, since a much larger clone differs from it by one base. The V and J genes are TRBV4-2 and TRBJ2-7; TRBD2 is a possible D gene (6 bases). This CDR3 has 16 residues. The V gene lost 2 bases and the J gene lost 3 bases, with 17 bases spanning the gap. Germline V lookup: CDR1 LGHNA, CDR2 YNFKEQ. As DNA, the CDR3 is TGTGCCAGCAGCCAAACCCCAGCGGGTGAAGGCTACGAGCAGTACTTC. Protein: CASSQTPAGEGYEQYF.

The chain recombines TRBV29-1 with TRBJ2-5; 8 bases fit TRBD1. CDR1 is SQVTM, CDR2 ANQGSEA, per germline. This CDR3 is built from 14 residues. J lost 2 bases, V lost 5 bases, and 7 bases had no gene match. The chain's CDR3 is CSVSSGTGQETQYF. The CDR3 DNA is TGCAGCGTTTCGTCCGGGACAGGACAAGAGACCCAGTACTTC.

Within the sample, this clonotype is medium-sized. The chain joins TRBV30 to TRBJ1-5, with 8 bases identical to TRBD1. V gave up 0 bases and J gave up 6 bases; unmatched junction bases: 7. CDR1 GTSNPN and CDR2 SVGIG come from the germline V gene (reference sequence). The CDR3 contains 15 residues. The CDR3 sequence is CAWSVFGTGGQPQHF. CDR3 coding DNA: TGTGCCTGGAGTGTATTCGGGACAGGAGGTCAGCCCCAGCATTTT.

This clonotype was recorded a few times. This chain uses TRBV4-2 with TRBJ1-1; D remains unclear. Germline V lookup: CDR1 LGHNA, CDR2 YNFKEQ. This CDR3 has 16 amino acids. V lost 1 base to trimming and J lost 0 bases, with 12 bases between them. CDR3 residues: CASSQAIGRMNTEAFF. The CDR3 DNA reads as TGTGCCAGCAGCCAAGCTATAGGGAGGATGAACACTGAAGCTTTCTTT.

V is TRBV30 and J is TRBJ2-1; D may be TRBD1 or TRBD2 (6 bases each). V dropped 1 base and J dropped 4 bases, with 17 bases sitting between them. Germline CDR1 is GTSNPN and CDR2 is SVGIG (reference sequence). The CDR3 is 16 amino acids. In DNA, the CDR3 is TGTGCCTGGAGTGAAACAGGGAGAGGAGGGTACAATGAGCAGTTCTTC. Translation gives CAWSETGRGGYNEQFF.

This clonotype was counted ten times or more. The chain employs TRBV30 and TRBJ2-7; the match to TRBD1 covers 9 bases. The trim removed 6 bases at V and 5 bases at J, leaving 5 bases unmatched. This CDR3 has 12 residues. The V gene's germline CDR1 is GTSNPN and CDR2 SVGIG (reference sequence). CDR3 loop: CACRTGAHEQYF. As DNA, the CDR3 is TGTGCCTGCCGGACAGGGGCCCACGAGCAGTACTTC.

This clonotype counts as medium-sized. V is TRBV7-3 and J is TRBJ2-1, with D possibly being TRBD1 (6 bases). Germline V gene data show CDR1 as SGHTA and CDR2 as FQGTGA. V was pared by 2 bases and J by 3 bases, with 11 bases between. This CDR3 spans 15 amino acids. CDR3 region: CASSLRLGGYNEQFF. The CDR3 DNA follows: TGTGCCAGCAGCTTACGGCTAGGGGGCTACAATGAGCAGTTCTTC. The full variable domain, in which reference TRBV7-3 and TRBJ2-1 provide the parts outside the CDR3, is GAGVSQTPSNKVTEKGKYVELRCDPISGHTALYWYRQSLGQGPEFLIYFQGTGAADDSGLPNDRFFAVRPEGSVSTLKIQRTERGDSAVYLCASSLRLGGYNEQFFGPGTRLTVL.

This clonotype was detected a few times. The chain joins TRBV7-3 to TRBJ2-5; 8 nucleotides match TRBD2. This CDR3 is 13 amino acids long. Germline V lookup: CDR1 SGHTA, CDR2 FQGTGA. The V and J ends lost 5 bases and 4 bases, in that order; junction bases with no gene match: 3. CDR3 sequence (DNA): TGTGCCAGCAGCCGGGGGGGGGGAGAGACCCAGTACTTC. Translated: CASSRGGGETQYF.

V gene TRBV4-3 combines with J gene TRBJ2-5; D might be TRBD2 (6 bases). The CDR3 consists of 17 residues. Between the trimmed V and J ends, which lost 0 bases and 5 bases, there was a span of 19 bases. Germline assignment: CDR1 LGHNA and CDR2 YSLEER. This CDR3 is CASSQDLAGPYNETQYF. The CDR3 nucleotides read TGCGCCAGCAGCCAAGATTTGGCGGGACCCTACAATGAGACCCAGTACTTC.

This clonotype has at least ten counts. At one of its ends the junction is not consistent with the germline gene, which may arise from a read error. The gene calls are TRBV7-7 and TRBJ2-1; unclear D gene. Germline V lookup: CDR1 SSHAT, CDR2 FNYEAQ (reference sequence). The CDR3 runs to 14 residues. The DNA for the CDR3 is TGTGCTAGCAGCTTAGGGAATGCGGACAATGAGCAGTTCTTC. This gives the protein CASSLGNADNEQFF.

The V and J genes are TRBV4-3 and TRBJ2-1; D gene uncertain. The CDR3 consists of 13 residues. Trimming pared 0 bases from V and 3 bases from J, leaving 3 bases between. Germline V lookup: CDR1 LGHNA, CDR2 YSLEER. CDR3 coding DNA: TGCGCCAGCAGCCAAGATAGCTACAATGAGCAGTTCTTC. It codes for CASSQDSYNEQFF.